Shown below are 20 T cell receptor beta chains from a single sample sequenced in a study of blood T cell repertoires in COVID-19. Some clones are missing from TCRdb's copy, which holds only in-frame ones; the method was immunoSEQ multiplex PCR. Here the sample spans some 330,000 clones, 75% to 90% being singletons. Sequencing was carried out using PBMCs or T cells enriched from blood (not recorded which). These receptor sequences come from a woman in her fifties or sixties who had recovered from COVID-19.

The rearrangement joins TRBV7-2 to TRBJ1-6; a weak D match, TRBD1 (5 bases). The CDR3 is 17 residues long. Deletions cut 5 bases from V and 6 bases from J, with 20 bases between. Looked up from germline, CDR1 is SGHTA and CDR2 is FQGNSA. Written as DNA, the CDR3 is TGTGCCAGCAGCCAATACTTCACCAGGGCCCGTAATTCACCCCTCCACTTT. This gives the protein CASSQYFTRARNSPLHF.

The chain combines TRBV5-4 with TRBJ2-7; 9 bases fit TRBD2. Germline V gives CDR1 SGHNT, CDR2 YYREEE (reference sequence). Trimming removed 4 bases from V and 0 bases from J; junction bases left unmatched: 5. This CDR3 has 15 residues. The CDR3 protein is CASSVSGGRSYEQYF. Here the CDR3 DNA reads TGTGCCAGCAGCGTTAGCGGGGGCCGCTCCTACGAGCAGTACTTC. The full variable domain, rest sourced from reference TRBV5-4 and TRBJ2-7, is ETGVTQSPTHLIKTRGQQVTLRCSSQSGHNTVSWYQQALGQGPQFIFQYYREEENGRGNFPPRFSGLQFPNYSSELNVNALELDDSALYLCASSVSGGRSYEQYFGPGTRLTVT.

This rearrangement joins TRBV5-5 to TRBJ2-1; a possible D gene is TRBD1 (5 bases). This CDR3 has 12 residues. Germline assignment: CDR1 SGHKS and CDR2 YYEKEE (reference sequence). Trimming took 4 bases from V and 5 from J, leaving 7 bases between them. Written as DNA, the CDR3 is TGTGCCAGCAGCATGGGGCACAATGAGCAGTTCTTC. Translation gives CASSMGHNEQFF.

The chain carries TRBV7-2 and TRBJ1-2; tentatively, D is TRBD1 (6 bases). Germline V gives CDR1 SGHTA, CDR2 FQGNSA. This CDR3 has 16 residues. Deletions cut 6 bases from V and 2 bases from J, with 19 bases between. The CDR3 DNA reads TGTGCCAGCAGTTATTCACAGGGAACGGGGAACTATGGCTACACCTTC. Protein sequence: CASSYSQGTGNYGYTF.

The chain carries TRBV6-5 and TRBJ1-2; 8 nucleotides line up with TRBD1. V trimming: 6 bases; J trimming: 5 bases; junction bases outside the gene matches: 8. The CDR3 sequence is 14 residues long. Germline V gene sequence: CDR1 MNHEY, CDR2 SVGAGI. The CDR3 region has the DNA TGTGCCAGCAGAGGACAGGGAATCTCATATGGCTACACCTTC. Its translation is CASRGQGISYGYTF.

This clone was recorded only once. CDR3 bases: TGTGCCAGTAGTGCACTAAACATTGATCAGCCCCAGCATTTT. Translation gives CASSALNIDQPQHF. The genes are TRBV6-2 or TRBV6-3 and TRBJ1-5; D not certain. With 9 bases removed from V and 5 bases from J, the gap between germline ends came to 17 bases. In germline, CDR1 is MNHEY, CDR2 SVGEGT. This CDR3 is built from 14 residues.

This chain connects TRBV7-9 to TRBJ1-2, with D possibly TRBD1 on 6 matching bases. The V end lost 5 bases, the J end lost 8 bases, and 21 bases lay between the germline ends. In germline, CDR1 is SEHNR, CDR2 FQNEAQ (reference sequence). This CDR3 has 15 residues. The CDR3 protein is CASSTGTPDRGGYTF. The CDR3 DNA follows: TGTGCCAGCAGCACCGGGACACCTGACCGCGGGGGCTACACCTTC.

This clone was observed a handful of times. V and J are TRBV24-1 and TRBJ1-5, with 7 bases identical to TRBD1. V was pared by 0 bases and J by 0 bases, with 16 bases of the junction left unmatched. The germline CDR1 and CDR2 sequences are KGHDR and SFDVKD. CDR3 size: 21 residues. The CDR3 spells CATSDLTRTGGPPYSNQPQHF. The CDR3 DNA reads TGTGCCACCAGTGATTTGACTAGGACAGGCGGCCCACCCTATAGCAATCAGCCCCAGCATTTT.

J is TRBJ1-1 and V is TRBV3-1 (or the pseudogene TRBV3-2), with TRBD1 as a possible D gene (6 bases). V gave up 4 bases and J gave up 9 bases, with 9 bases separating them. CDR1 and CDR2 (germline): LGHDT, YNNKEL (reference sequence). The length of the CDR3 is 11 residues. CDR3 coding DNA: TGTGCCAGCAGCCTCCGGGACAAAGCTTTCTTT. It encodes CASSLRDKAFF.

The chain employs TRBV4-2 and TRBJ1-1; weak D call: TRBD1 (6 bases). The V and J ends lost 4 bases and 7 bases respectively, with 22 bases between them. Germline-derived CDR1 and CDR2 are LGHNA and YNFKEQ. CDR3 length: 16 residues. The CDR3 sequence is CASSPRGGRTNVEAFF. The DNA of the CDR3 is TGTGCCAGCAGCCCACGGGGGGGCCGCACGAACGTTGAAGCTTTCTTT.

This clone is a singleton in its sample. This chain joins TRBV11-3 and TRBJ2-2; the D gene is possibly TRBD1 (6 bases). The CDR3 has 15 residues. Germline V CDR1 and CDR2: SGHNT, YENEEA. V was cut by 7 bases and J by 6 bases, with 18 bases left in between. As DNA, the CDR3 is TGTGCCAGCAACAACCCACAGGGAGTTGCCGGGGAGCTGTTTTTT. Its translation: CASNNPQGVAGELFF.

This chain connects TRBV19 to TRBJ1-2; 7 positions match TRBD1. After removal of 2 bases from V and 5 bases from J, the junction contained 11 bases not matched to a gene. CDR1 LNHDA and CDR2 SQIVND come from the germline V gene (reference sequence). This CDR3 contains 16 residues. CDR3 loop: CASSIKGAGGNYGYTF. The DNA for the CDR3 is TGTGCCAGTAGTATAAAGGGGGCAGGGGGAAATTATGGCTACACCTTC.

The chain's CDR3 is CASSSPRDIVSNQPQHF. CDR3 sequence (DNA): TGTGCCAGCAGCAGCCCCCGGGACATAGTGAGCAATCAGCCCCAGCATTTT. The chain combines TRBV11-2 with TRBJ1-5; maybe TRBD1 (6 bases). The V and J ends lost 5 bases and 1 base respectively, with 18 bases between them. The CDR3 is 17 residues long. CDR1 is SGHAT, CDR2 FQNNGV, per germline.

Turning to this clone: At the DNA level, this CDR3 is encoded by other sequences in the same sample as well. The CDR3 nucleotides read TGTGCCAGCAGTTACTCGTCGGGTAACACCGGGGAGCTGTTTTTT. Translated, it gives CASSYSSGNTGELFF. The V call is TRBV6-5, the J call TRBJ2-2; no clear D. The CDR3 runs 15 residues. Germline CDR1 MNHEY, CDR2 SVGAGI. The germline V and J ends were trimmed by 0 bases and 2 bases, with 7 bases remaining between them.

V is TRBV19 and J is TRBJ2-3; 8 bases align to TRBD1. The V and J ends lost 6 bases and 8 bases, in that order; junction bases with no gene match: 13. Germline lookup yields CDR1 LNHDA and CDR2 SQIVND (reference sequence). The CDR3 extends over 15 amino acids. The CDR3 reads CASSRDRDRPITQYF. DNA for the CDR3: TGTGCCAGTAGCCGAGACCGGGACAGGCCTATTACGCAGTATTTT.

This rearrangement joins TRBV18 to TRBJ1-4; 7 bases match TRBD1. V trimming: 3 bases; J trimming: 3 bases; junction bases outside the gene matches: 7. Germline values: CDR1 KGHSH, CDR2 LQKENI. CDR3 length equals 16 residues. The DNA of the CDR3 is TGTGCCAGCTCACCGACAGGGAGGCAAGCTAATGAAAAACTGTTTTTT. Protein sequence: CASSPTGRQANEKLFF. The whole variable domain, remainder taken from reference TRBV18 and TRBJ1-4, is NAGVMQNPRHLVRRRGQEARLRCSPMKGHSHVYWYRQLPEEGLKFMVYLQKENIIDESGMPKERFSAEFPKEGPSILRIQQVVRGDSAAYFCASSPTGRQANEKLFFGSGTQLSVL.

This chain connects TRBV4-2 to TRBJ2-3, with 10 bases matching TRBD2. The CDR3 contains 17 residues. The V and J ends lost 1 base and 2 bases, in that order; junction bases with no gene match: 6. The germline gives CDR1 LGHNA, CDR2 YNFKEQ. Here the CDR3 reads CASSQGLAGAPTDTQYF. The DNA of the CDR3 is TGTGCCAGCAGCCAAGGTCTAGCGGGGGCCCCCACAGATACGCAGTATTTT.

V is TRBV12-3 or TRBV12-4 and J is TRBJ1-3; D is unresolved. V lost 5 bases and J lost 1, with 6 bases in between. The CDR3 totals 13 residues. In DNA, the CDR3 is TGTGCCAGCAGTATCGGTTCTGGAAACACCATATATTTT. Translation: CASSIGSGNTIYF.

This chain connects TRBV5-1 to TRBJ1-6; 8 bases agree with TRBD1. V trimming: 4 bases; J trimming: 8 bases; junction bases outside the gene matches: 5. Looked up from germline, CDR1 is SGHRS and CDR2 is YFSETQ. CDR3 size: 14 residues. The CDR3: CASSPGTGDSPLHF. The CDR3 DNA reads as TGCGCCAGCAGCCCCGGGACAGGTGATTCACCCCTCCACTTT.

The CDR3 nucleotides read TGCGCCAGCAGCCACGATGGCGGGGGGGGCTCCTACAATGAGCAGTTCTTC. It specifies CASSHDGGGGSYNEQFF. This chain joins TRBV4-1 and TRBJ2-1; TRBD2 matches 9 bases. The CDR3 is 17 residues long. V lost 3 bases to trimming and J lost 0 bases; unmatched junction nucleotides: 6. Germline CDR1 MGHRA, CDR2 YSYEKL.